This section outlines one TCR beta chain sequence together with its context. Its antigen is as yet unknown. V was cut by 0 bases and J by 4 bases, with 13 bases left in between. The germline V gene encodes CDR1 SGHNT and CDR2 YYREEE (reference sequence). This CDR3 is 15 amino acids long. These data are taken from a study of CD8+ T cells in alopecia areata. Overall study context: Using the percentage of affected scalp area, treated patients' severity was scored.

Sequencing relied on a cDNA template that was reverse transcribed from extracted RNA. Measured with immunoSEQ multiplex PCR; TCRdb has only the in-frame clones, and not every one. Among about 120,000 clones listed, 53% were seen once. As to treatment: oral pan-JAK inhibitor, 5-10 mg twice daily. Researchers took lesional scalp punch biopsies and peripheral blood from people who were alopecia areata patients. Study conclusions and caveats: Patients shared TCRs less clearly than mice did, possibly owing to HLA. Higher clonality was seen in lesional scalp than in normal scalp, especially in alopecia totalis/universalis.

J is TRBJ1-2 and V is TRBV5-4; D perhaps matches TRBD1 (5 bases). The TCR was taken from a human donor with alopecia areata. The source material was CD4+ T cells sorted from blood, sampled at week 4, from a patient treated with tofacitinib. The CDR3 DNA is TGTGCCAGCAGCTTGGGGGGCAGCCTTTCCTATGGCTACACCTTC. Protein product: CASSLGGSLSYGYTF.